The rows below give T cell receptor beta chains drawn from one sample of a study of early T cells in non-severe SARS-CoV-2 infection. MiXCR, applied by TCRdb to the 5' RACE reads, yields one record per CDR3 protein. The sample gives 50,000 to 75,000 distinct CDR3 sequences, less than 9.5% of which show up once; under 15% is in the top ten. Source: whole blood, taken at baseline. These receptors all come from an adult who was a healthcare worker with PCR-confirmed SARS-CoV-2 infection or an uninfected control (not recorded which). Both conserved end residues are part of each CDR3. A D gene is named only where the DNA matches it firmly. Size tells how often a clone was seen (once, few, many) or the class of an expanded clone, and some rows leave it out.

NA | few | TRBV7-9 | CASSSSITDTQYF
NA | many | TRBV20-1 | CSASPRGGYGYTF
NA | NA | TRBV19 | CASSNPQGGTYGYTF
TRBD1 | NA | TRBV27 | CASSHRAGTVVSPLHF
TRBD1 | few | TRBV6-2/TRBV6-3 | CASRPTRTGGITEAFF
NA | NA | TRBV18 | CASSPAVQETQYF
NA | few | TRBV6-2/TRBV6-3 | CASRGDLRDIQYF
NA | few | TRBV5-1 | CASSLRPGSNQPQHF
NA | NA | TRBV6-6 | CASSSTVFVGNTEAFF
NA | few | TRBV20-1 | CSAQRTRANTEAFF
NA | few | TRBV11-2 | CASSSSGQTYEQYF
NA | few | TRBV20-1 | CSANARLMNTEAFF
TRBD2 | many | TRBV10-1 | CASSETLAGGREQFF
NA | few | TRBV20-1 | CSASPIETQYF
TRBD1 | NA | TRBV20-1 | CSATGTVYGYTF
TRBD1 | NA | TRBV12-3/TRBV12-4 | CASTRQGRTEAFF
NA | many | TRBV6-4 | CASSQELYNSPLHF
TRBD2 | NA | TRBV9 | CASSVAQGLDVLDTQYF
NA | once | TRBV15 | CATSRDNHREAFF
TRBD2 | few | TRBV24-1 | CATSAYRSGRMETQYF
TRBD1 | NA | TRBV20-1 | CSAGRQGAAYEQYF
TRBD2 | few | TRBV7-2 | CASSFMSLAGTYEQYF
NA | many | TRBV12-3/TRBV12-4 | CASSLTSYGYTF
TRBD1 | many | TRBV25-1 | CASRGQRNTEAFF
NA | few | TRBV6-6 | CASSYALGVGRAFF
TRBD2 | many | TRBV27 | CASSFGLAGALSTDTQYF
TRBD2 | many | TRBV29-1 | CSVASGTNHNEQFF
NA | few | TRBV5-1 | CASSLYGMAYEQYF
NA | NA | TRBV12-3/TRBV12-4 | CASSGSGLPYNEQFF
TRBD2 | few | TRBV10-2 | CASKGLAGAYNEQFF
NA | few | TRBV2 | CASKSGSTDTQYF
NA | many | TRBV7-2 | CASSLGRAPSYEQYF
NA | NA | TRBV21-1 | CASKRGHTGRDTQYF
NA | many | TRBV5-6 | CASSLRGETQYF
NA | NA | TRBV7-6 | CASSSRQGRGKETQYF
NA | NA | TRBV3-2 | CASSQGRTQETQYF
NA | NA | TRBV7-3 | CASSQDGYNSPLHF
TRBD2 | NA | TRBV9 | CASSPSGKETQYF
NA | many | TRBV20-1 | CSARVGAYYEQYF
TRBD2 | few | TRBV4-1 | CASSQGRASGRADIQYF
NA | many | TRBV5-1 | CASSLSGFSGNTIYF
NA | NA | TRBV6-2/TRBV6-3 | CASRQDSNQPQHF
NA | few | TRBV11-2 | CASKGAGELFF
TRBD1 | many | TRBV7-9 | CASSEAGGTEAFF
NA | many | TRBV19 | CASRVDRSSYNEQFF
NA | NA | TRBV6-2/TRBV6-3 | CASSYTVTGELFF
NA | NA | TRBV11-2 | CASSPQVSGANVLTF
TRBD2 | many | TRBV30 | CAWSVLHGTSSYNEQFF
TRBD2 | few | TRBV6-4 | CASSQERGSTDTQYF
NA | NA | TRBV6-2/TRBV6-3 | CASSYSGGATWAFF
TRBD2 | few | TRBV5-5 | CASSSLSGGTTPSAQFF
NA | few | TRBV20-1 | CSASTFADYIDTQYF
NA | many | TRBV27 | CASSPSGALAFF